The 20 T cell receptor beta chains listed next were all sequenced from one sample in a study of blood T cells in healthy people across ages. A second roughly 7 to 11 cycle PCR used barcoded and J-beta primers. TCRdb re-analysed the 5' RACE reads in MiXCR, keeping a single row per CDR3 protein. Seen here are some 1.6 million distinct CDR3 sequences, about 31% observed once, and the top ten hold about 11%. Sequenced material: blood. The receptor set was obtained from a woman in her twenties or thirties in good health.

Only a few counts were recorded for this clonotype. The chain has TRBV5-1 and TRBJ2-1; weak D call: TRBD2 (7 bases). CDR3 length: 18 residues. The V end was cut by 2 bases, the J end by 6 bases, with 24 bases between. In germline, CDR1 is SGHRS, CDR2 YFSETQ. CDR3 nucleotides: TGCGCCAGCAGCTTCGGGGTCAGGGGACTATCTGTCCCCAATGAGCAGTTCTTC. It specifies CASSFGVRGLSVPNEQFF.

This clonotype was counted between two and nine times. The chain has TRBV20-1 and TRBJ1-2, with TRBD1 matching over 8 bases. Germline lookup yields CDR1 DFQATT and CDR2 SNEGSKA (reference sequence). The V and J ends lost 7 bases and 3 bases, in that order; junction bases with no gene match: 7. The CDR3 has 13 amino acids. CDR3 in DNA: TGCAGTGGAGTTGTGACAGGGGACTATGGCTACACCTTC. Its protein product is CSGVVTGDYGYTF.

This clonotype was detected a few times. The chain employs TRBV30 and TRBJ1-2; perhaps TRBD1 as D (5 bases). Germline values: CDR1 GTSNPN, CDR2 SVGIG (reference sequence). There are 13 residues in the CDR3. The CDR3 reads CTLGGDFVRGYTF. As DNA, the CDR3 is TGTACTCTTGGAGGGGATTTTGTTCGTGGCTACACCTTC.

This clonotype was seen only a few times. This chain links TRBV6-2 or TRBV6-3 with TRBJ2-3; 8 nucleotides agree with TRBD2. The trim removed 6 bases at V and 4 bases at J, leaving 12 bases unmatched. In germline, CDR1 is MNHEY, CDR2 SVGEGT. This CDR3 spans 16 amino acids. CDR3 DNA: TGTGCCAGCAGCCCCCCACGGGGGGGGTCACCAGATACGCAGTATTTT. It codes for CASSPPRGGSPDTQYF.

The chain is built from TRBV15 and TRBJ2-1, with D uncertain. The V end lost 4 bases, the J end lost 8 bases, and 15 bases lay between the germline ends. Germline CDR1 and CDR2: LNHNV and YYDKDF (reference sequence). CDR3 length: 14 amino acids. DNA for the CDR3: TGTGCCACCAGCACGTCAGCTTTGAAGGATGAGCAGTTCTTC. It specifies CATSTSALKDEQFF.

CDR3 protein: CASSLGSPDRAETQYF. CDR3 sequence (DNA): TGTGCCAGCAGCTTAGGCAGCCCCGACAGGGCGGAGACCCAGTACTTC. V usage is TRBV11-2 and J usage is TRBJ2-5; 7 bases agree with TRBD1. V dropped 1 base and J dropped 5; count of bases not matched to a gene: 10. The CDR3 runs to 16 residues. Looked up from germline, CDR1 is SGHAT and CDR2 is FQNNGV.

The CDR3 DNA reads as TGCAGTGCTAGAACGGGGGCGGCCTACGAGCAGTACTTC. Encoded protein: CSARTGAAYEQYF. The chain links TRBV20-1 to TRBJ2-7, with D tentatively TRBD1 or TRBD2 (6 bases each). This CDR3 comprises 13 residues. CDR1 is DFQATT, CDR2 SNEGSKA, per germline (reference sequence). V lost 2 bases and J lost 2, with 10 bases in between.

The V call is TRBV7-2, the J call TRBJ2-1; a weak D match, TRBD2 (5 bases). The V and J ends lost 5 bases and 0 bases respectively, with 14 bases between them. From germline, CDR1 is SGHTA and CDR2 FQGNSA. CDR3 length equals 16 residues. The CDR3 region is CASSTYAGISYNEQFF. The CDR3 bases are TGTGCCAGCAGCACCTATGCCGGGATCTCCTACAATGAGCAGTTCTTC.

The chain has TRBV11-2 and TRBJ2-7; 8 bases fit TRBD2. The length of the CDR3 is 17 residues. J gave up 2 bases and V 2 bases, and 11 bases lay outside the gene matches. Germline V lookup: CDR1 SGHAT, CDR2 FQNNGV. The chain's CDR3 is CASSLNQRGTRTYEQYF. For the CDR3, the DNA is TGTGCCAGCAGCTTAAACCAGCGGGGGACCCGAACCTACGAGCAGTACTTC.

The chain uses TRBV6-1 and TRBJ2-7; 7 bases agree with TRBD2. J was trimmed by 6 bases and V by 5 bases; bases with no gene match: 7. Germline CDR1 and CDR2: MNHNS and SASEGT. The CDR3 totals 13 residues. The CDR3 here is CASSSREEVEQYF. CDR3 nucleotide sequence: TGTGCCAGCAGTAGCCGGGAGGAGGTCGAGCAGTACTTC.

This clonotype was seen a few times. The J gene is TRBJ2-3, the V gene TRBV14, with a weak D call TRBD1 (5 bases). CDR3 length equals 13 residues. Germline-derived CDR1 and CDR2 are SGHDN and FVKESK. The V gene lost 0 bases and the J gene lost 9 bases, with 10 bases spanning the gap. The CDR3 DNA is TGTGCCAGCAGCCAAGATCTGCAGGGCACGCAGTATTTT. Encoded protein: CASSQDLQGTQYF.

This chain connects TRBV4-2 to TRBJ2-6; D is unresolved. Germline V CDR1 and CDR2: LGHNA, YNFKEQ. The CDR3 runs 19 residues. The ends were cut back, 0 bases at V and 0 bases at J, with 15 bases in the middle. The CDR3 nucleotides read TGTGCCAGCAGCCAAGATATCCTCAACCCCCCCTCTGGGGCCAACGTCCTGACTTTC. It yields the protein CASSQDILNPPSGANVLTF.

This clonotype was counted between two and nine times. V usage is TRBV20-1 and J usage is TRBJ2-3; D call uncertain. The CDR3 covers 14 residues. Germline V CDR1 and CDR2: DFQATT, SNEGSKA (reference sequence). V lost 3 bases to trimming and J lost 0 bases, with 10 bases between them. In nucleotides, the CDR3 is TGCAGTGCTAGCTCGCCCCTAAGCACAGATACGCAGTATTTT. It is translated as CSASSPLSTDTQYF.

This clonotype was detected a few times. V usage is TRBV6-1 and J usage is TRBJ1-2; tentatively, D is TRBD1 (5 bases). This CDR3 spans 13 amino acids. The germline V and J ends were trimmed by 6 bases and 6 bases, with 14 bases remaining between them. CDR1 MNHNS and CDR2 SASEGT come from the germline V gene. This CDR3 is CASRIKGFDGYTF. Here the CDR3 DNA reads TGTGCCAGCAGAATAAAGGGGTTCGATGGCTACACCTTC.

The V gene is TRBV20-1, the J gene TRBJ2-5; 10 bases are shared with TRBD2. J lost 3 bases, V lost 4 bases, and 11 bases had no gene match. The CDR3 runs to 16 residues. Germline assignment: CDR1 DFQATT and CDR2 SNEGSKA (reference sequence). CDR3 DNA sequence: TGCAGTGCTACCATCTGGGCTAGCGGGGGAGAAGAGACCCAGTACTTC. It is translated as CSATIWASGGEETQYF.

The V and J genes are TRBV6-5 and TRBJ2-7; D gene ambiguous. The CDR3 runs to 15 residues. CDR1 MNHEY and CDR2 SVGAGI come from the germline V gene. V lost 8 bases, J lost 1 base, and 18 bases lay in between. In DNA, the CDR3 is TGTGCCAGCTCCTACAGCCCTCTACCATCCTACGAGCAGTACTTC. Translated: CASSYSPLPSYEQYF.

Ten or more counts support this clonotype. The chain combines TRBV7-9 with TRBJ2-7; TRBD2 matches 7 bases. Germline CDR1 is SEHNR and CDR2 is FQNEAQ (reference sequence). The CDR3 consists of 15 residues. The junction had 6 bases not matched to a gene; V was cut back by 2 bases and J by 2 bases. CDR3 in DNA: TGTGCCAGCAGCTTAAGAGCGGGACCGGCCTACGAGCAGTACTTC. As protein: CASSLRAGPAYEQYF. Full variable domain (outside the CDR3, taken from reference TRBV7-9 and TRBJ2-7): DTGVSQNPRHKITKRGQNVTFRCDPISEHNRLYWYRQTLGQGPEFLTYFQNEAQLEKSRLLSDRFSAERPKGSFSTLEIQRTEQGDSAMYLCASSLRAGPAYEQYFGPGTRLTVT.

The rearrangement uses TRBV11-2 and TRBJ1-2; TRBD1 might be the D (5 bases). The CDR3 consists of 13 residues. Germline V gives CDR1 SGHAT, CDR2 FQNNGV. Trimming shortened V by 5 bases and J by 8 bases, and 15 bases separated the two germline ends. The CDR3 spells CASSPGPVKGYTF. In DNA, the CDR3 is TGTGCCAGCAGCCCGGGACCGGTCAAGGGCTACACCTTC. Full variable domain (outside the CDR3, taken from reference TRBV11-2 and TRBJ1-2): EAGVAQSPRYKIIEKRQSVAFWCNPISGHATLYWYQQILGQGPKLLIQFQNNGVVDDSQLPKDRFSAERLKGVDSTLKIQPAKLEDSAVYLCASSPGPVKGYTFGSGTRLTVV.

This clonotype was observed at least ten times. The gene calls are TRBV29-1 and TRBJ2-3; no reliable D call. The length of the CDR3 is 14 residues. Per germline, CDR1 SQVTM and CDR2 ANQGSEA. The V gene lost 1 base and the J gene lost 0 bases, with 8 bases spanning the gap. CDR3 in amino acids: CSVEGRFSTDTQYF. CDR3 in DNA: TGCAGCGTTGAAGGGCGGTTTAGCACAGATACGCAGTATTTT.

V and J are TRBV6-5 and TRBJ1-2; D not certain. The CDR3 runs to 14 residues. Germline V gene data show CDR1 as MNHEY and CDR2 as SVGAGI. Trimming took off 3 bases at V and 11 bases at J, with 19 bases between the two ends. The CDR3 loop reads CASSYFNDAEQYTF. CDR3 coding DNA: TGTGCCAGCAGTTATTTTAATGACGCCGAACAGTACACCTTC.